Following are 20 T cell receptor beta chains from one sample sequenced in a study of T cell repertoires in cytomegalovirus infection. MiXCR, run by TCRdb on the reads, gives a single entry per CDR3 protein. Here the sample spans approximately 280,000 distinct CDR3 sequences, less than 25% being singletons. These receptors' targets are unknown. The source material was cultured PBMCs, sampled from culture after CMV antigen stimulation. The receptors stem from a human donor in good health (CMV status not recorded). Some clones in this sample may be carry-over from other donors' samples.

This chain connects TRBV29-1 to TRBJ2-3; TRBD1 aligns across 9 bases. CDR3 length: 14 amino acids. CDR1 and CDR2 (germline): SQVTM, ANQGSEA. V lost 4 bases and J lost 2; bases outside the gene matches: 4. CDR3 sequence reads: CSVGDRVNTDTQYF. CDR3 bases: TGCAGCGTTGGGGACAGGGTAAACACAGATACGCAGTATTTT.

CDR3 coding DNA: TGCGCCAGCAGCCAAGATGATAAGGCCTTCGAGCAGTACTTC. Protein product: CASSQDDKAFEQYF. The rearrangement links TRBV4-1 to TRBJ2-7; D ambiguous. Between the trimmed V and J ends, which lost 0 bases and 6 bases, there was a span of 12 bases. The CDR3 totals 14 residues. Germline CDR1 reads MGHRA; CDR2 reads YSYEKL.

This clonotype appeared a few times. V and J are TRBV29-1 and TRBJ2-1; perhaps TRBD2 as D (6 bases). Germline CDR1 SQVTM, CDR2 ANQGSEA. The CDR3 totals 14 residues. Trimming removed 5 bases at V and 4 bases at J, with 15 bases between. The CDR3 DNA reads as TGCAGCGTTATAGCGGATATACTGTACAATGAGCAGTTCTTC. Encoded protein: CSVIADILYNEQFF.

The chain employs TRBV9 and TRBJ2-5; D possibly uses TRBD1 or TRBD2 (5 bases each). Germline V gene sequence: CDR1 SGDLS, CDR2 YYNGEE. The CDR3 loop spans 14 amino acids. V lost 4 bases to trimming and J lost 5 bases, with 15 bases between them. As DNA, the CDR3 is TGTGCCAGCAGCAAGAGGTGGGGGTTTGAGACCCAGTACTTC. It codes for CASSKRWGFETQYF.

This chain links TRBV11-2 with TRBJ1-2, with D possibly TRBD1 on 5 matching bases. V lost 6 bases and J lost 7, with 15 bases in between. This CDR3 has 13 amino acids. In germline, CDR1 is SGHAT, CDR2 FQNNGV. CDR3: CASRGPSGAGYTF. The CDR3 bases are TGTGCCAGCAGGGGCCCGTCTGGGGCTGGCTACACCTTC.

The V and J genes are TRBV5-6 and TRBJ2-5, with D tentatively TRBD1 (5 bases). The V gene's germline CDR1 is SGHDT and CDR2 YYEEEE. The CDR3 contains 16 residues. V was pared by 1 base and J by 7 bases, with 20 bases between. The CDR3: CASSLWGTTLQRTQYF. The CDR3 nucleotides are TGTGCCAGCAGCTTGTGGGGCACCACACTCCAACGGACCCAGTACTTC.

This clonotype was observed a few times. The CDR3 protein is CASSFVVEGWAQYF. The CDR3 coding sequence is TGTGCCAGCAGTTTCGTAGTGGAAGGATGGGCCCAGTACTTC. The V and J genes are TRBV28 and TRBJ2-5; D is unresolved. Germline CDR1 is MDHEN and CDR2 is SYDVKM. V gave up 3 bases and J gave up 9 bases, with 17 bases separating them. The CDR3 is 14 residues long.

The DNA for the CDR3 is TGCAGTGCTAGAGATAGGACAGGGAATTACGGCTACACCTTC. Its translation is CSARDRTGNYGYTF. V usage is TRBV20-1 and J usage is TRBJ1-2; 8 bases line up with TRBD1. This CDR3 contains 14 residues. With V trimmed by 0 bases and J by 8 bases, 8 bases remained unmatched. CDR1 and CDR2 from the germline V gene are DFQATT and SNEGSKA (reference sequence).

The chain uses TRBV13 and TRBJ1-2; tentative D call: TRBD1 (5 bases). Trimming took 3 bases from V and 8 from J, leaving 16 bases between them. The V gene's germline CDR1 is PRHDT and CDR2 FYEKMQ (reference sequence). This CDR3 has 14 residues. The CDR3 sequence is CASSLARGVYGYTF. The CDR3 region has the DNA TGTGCCAGCAGCTTGGCCCGGGGGGTCTACGGCTACACCTTC.

This clonotype was counted many times. CDR3 nucleotide sequence: TGTGCCAGCAGTTCAATACAGGGGGCCAATCAGCCCCAGCATTTT. Protein: CASSSIQGANQPQHF. J is TRBJ1-5 and V is TRBV12-3 or TRBV12-4, with 9 positions matching TRBD1. The CDR3 totals 15 residues. Unmatched junction bases numbered 4, after V lost 4 bases and J lost 3 bases.

This rearrangement joins TRBV4-1 to TRBJ1-5; a possible D gene is TRBD1 (6 bases). Germline V gene data show CDR1 as MGHRA and CDR2 as YSYEKL. The V end was cut by 1 base, the J end by 5 bases, with 15 bases between. The CDR3 has 16 residues. CDR3 sequence: CASSQVSVQGYQPQHF. CDR3 coding DNA: TGCGCCAGCAGCCAAGTCAGTGTACAGGGCTATCAGCCCCAGCATTTT.

There are many counts of this clonotype. This rearrangement joins TRBV7-2 to TRBJ2-7; no reliable D call. Germline-derived CDR1 and CDR2 are SGHTA and FQGNSA. The germline V and J ends were trimmed by 1 base and 6 bases, with 10 bases remaining between them. The CDR3 totals 13 residues. The CDR3 DNA sequence: TGTGCCAGCAGCTTAGGTCCGTCGGGCGAGCAGTACGTC. Translating it yields CASSLGPSGEQYV.

This chain connects TRBV20-1 to TRBJ2-5; D is uncertain. The CDR3 length is 12 residues. The V gene's germline CDR1 is DFQATT and CDR2 SNEGSKA (reference sequence). V lost 5 bases and J lost 5, with 12 bases in between. CDR3 nucleotide sequence: TGCAGTGCTTCGGACCTGGGGGAGACCCAGTACTTC. This sequence encodes CSASDLGETQYF.

J is TRBJ2-7 and V is TRBV20-1, with D uncertain. CDR3 size: 10 residues. V lost 8 bases, J lost 5 bases, and 10 bases lay in between. CDR1 is DFQATT, CDR2 SNEGSKA, per germline (reference sequence). CDR3 in amino acids: CSPRNDEQYF. As DNA, the CDR3 is TGCAGTCCTCGCAACGACGAGCAGTACTTC.

The rearrangement joins TRBV6-2 or TRBV6-3 to TRBJ1-1, with 9 bases lining up with TRBD1. Looked up from germline, CDR1 is MNHEY and CDR2 is SVGEGT. CDR3 length: 16 residues. Trimming cost V 5 bases and J 1 base; bases outside gene matches: 8. CDR3 in amino acids: CASSVAPGQGNTEAFF. For the CDR3, the DNA is TGTGCCAGCAGTGTAGCCCCGGGACAGGGGAACACTGAAGCTTTCTTT.

CDR3 sequence (DNA): TGTGCCAGCACCCGGGGGGGCGGGCGCTCGAACACCGGGGAGCTGTTTTTT. Its translation: CASTRGGGRSNTGELFF. The chain combines TRBV7-6 with TRBJ2-2, with 8 bases fitting TRBD2. V lost 7 bases to trimming and J lost 0 bases; unmatched junction nucleotides: 10. Germline CDR1 SGHVS, CDR2 FNYEAQ. The CDR3 is 17 residues long.

In this sample, this clonotype turned up many times. The gene calls are TRBV7-2 and TRBJ1-5, with D possibly TRBD1 on 5 matching bases. Germline V gives CDR1 SGHTA, CDR2 FQGNSA. The CDR3 consists of 14 residues. V shed 5 bases and J shed 7 bases, with 15 bases lying between them. CDR3 nucleotides: TGTGCCAGCAGCAAACAGGTCGCAGGGCAGCCCCAGCATTTT. It specifies CASSKQVAGQPQHF. The entire variable domain, with the rest obtained from reference TRBV7-2 and TRBJ1-5, is as follows: GAGVSQSPSNKVTEKGKDVELRCDPISGHTALYWYRQSLGQGLEFLIYFQGNSAPDKSGLPSDRFSAERTGGSVSTLTIQRTQQEDSAVYLCASSKQVAGQPQHFGDGTRLSIL.

This clonotype was counted between two and nine times. This sequence joins TRBV7-9 and TRBJ1-1; unclear D gene. The germline gives CDR1 SEHNR, CDR2 FQNEAQ (reference sequence). Trimming shortened V by 0 bases and J by 3 bases, and 11 bases separated the two germline ends. This CDR3 is 15 amino acids long. CDR3 DNA: TGTGCCAGCAGCTTAGCCGGGTCGGAGGACACTGAAGCTTTCTTT. As protein: CASSLAGSEDTEAFF.

This clonotype has more than one count but fewer than ten. The rearrangement links TRBV6-2 or TRBV6-3 to TRBJ2-7; 11 bases map to TRBD2. CDR3 length equals 13 residues. V shed 7 bases, J shed 4 bases, and the junction held 3 bases outside the gene matches. Germline CDR1 and CDR2: MNHEY and SVGEGT. The CDR3, as DNA: TGTGCCAGCACCGGACTAGCGGGTTACGAGCAGTACGTC. It is translated as CASTGLAGYEQYV.

In this sample, this clonotype turned up a few times. CDR3 residues: CASSMASGTFPFPYEQYV. The CDR3 DNA reads TGTGCCAGCTCGATGGCTAGCGGGACATTCCCTTTCCCCTACGAGCAGTACGTC. The chain is built from TRBV6-2 or TRBV6-3 and TRBJ2-7, with 9 bases aligning to TRBD2. Per germline, CDR1 MNHEY and CDR2 SVGEGT. V shed 8 bases, J shed 2 bases, and the junction held 19 bases outside the gene matches. The CDR3 sequence is 18 residues long.